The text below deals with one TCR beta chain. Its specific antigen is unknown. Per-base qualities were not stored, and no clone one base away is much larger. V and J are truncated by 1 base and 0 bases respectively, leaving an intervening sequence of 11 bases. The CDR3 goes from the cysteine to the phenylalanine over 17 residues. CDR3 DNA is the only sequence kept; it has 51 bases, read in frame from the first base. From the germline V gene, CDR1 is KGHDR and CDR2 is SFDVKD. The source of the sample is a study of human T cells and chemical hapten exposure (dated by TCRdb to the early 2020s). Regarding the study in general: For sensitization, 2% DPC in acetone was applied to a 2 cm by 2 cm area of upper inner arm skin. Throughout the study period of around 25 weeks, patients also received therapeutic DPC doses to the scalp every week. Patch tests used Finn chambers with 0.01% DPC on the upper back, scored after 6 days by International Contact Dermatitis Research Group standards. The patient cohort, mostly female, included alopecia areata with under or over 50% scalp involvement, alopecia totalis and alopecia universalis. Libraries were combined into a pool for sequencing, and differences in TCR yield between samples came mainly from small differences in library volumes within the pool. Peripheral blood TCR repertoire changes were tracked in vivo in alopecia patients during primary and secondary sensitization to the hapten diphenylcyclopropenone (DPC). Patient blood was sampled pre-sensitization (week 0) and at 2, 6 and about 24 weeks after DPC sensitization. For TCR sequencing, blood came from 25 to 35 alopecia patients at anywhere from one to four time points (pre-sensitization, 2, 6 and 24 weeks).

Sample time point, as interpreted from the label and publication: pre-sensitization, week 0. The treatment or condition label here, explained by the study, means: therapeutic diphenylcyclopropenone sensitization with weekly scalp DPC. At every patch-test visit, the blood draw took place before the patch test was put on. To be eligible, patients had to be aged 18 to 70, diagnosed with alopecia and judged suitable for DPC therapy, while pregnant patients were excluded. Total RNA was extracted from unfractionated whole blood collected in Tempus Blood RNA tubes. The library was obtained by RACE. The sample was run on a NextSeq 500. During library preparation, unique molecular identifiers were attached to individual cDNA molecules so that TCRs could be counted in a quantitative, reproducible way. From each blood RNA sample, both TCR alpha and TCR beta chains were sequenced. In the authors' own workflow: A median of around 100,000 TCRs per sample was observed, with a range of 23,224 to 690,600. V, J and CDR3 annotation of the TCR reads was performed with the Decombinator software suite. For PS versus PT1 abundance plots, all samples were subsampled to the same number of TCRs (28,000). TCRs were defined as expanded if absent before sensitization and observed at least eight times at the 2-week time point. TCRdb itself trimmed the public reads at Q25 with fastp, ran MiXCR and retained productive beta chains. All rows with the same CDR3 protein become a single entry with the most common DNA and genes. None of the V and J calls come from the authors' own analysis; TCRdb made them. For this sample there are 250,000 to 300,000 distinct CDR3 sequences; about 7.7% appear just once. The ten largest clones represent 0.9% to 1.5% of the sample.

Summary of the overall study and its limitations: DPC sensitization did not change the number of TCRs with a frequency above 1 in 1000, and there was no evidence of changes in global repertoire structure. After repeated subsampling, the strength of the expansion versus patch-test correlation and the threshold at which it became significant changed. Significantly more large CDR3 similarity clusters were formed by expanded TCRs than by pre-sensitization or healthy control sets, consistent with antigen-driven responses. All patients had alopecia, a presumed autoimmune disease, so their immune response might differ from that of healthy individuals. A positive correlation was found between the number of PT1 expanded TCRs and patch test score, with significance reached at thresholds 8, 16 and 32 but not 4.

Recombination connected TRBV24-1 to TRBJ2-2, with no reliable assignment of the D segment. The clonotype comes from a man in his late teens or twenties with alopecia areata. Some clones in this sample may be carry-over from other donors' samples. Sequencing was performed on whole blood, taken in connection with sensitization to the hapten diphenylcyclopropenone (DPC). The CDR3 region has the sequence CATSDLGSRPNTGELFF. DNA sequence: TGTGCCACCAGTGATTTAGGCTCCCGACCGAACACCGGGGAGCTGTTTTTT.